The table lists the clone carrying this T cell receptor (beta chain) with many counts. Its antigen is still unknown. The record originates from a study of regulatory T cells in long-lasting Graves disease. The study's findings and limits: When disease was persistent, TRBV28, TRBJ1-2 and TRBJ2-5 were the favored segments. Newly diagnosed Graves' patients exceeded persistent ones in TCR diversity. Small numbers of samples may have cut accuracy.

The TCR beta library used iRepertoire HTBI primers with Arm-PCR amplification of CDR3. TCRdb ran MiXCR on the multiplex PCR reads and lists one entry per CDR3 protein. The profile shows around 450,000 distinct CDR3 sequences, 20% to 25% of them singletons. Time point specified: persistent/refractory GD, antithyroid drugs over 5 years with positive TRAb. Generation of the TCR library employed RNA extracted from PBMCs. The CDR3 covers 18 residues. V lost 6 bases and J 0 bases, leaving 21 bases between the germline ends. This TCR was recovered from a female donor with Graves disease. The J gene is TRBJ1-5, the V gene TRBV12-3 or TRBV12-4; TRBD1 might be the D (5 bases). This material consisted of peripheral blood mononuclear cells (PBMCs), taken when the disease was refractory, from a patient treated with antithyroid drugs. The CDR3 DNA is TGTGCCAGCAGCCCCTCCGGGACCTATGGCTATAGCAATCAGCCCCAGCATTTT. Translated: CASSPSGTYGYSNQPQHF.